This is a list of T cell receptor beta chains from one sample in a study of T cell repertoires in cytomegalovirus infection. Each CDR3 protein is one row after TCRdb ran MiXCR on the reads. The data contain 150,000 to 200,000 distinct CDR3 sequences, approximately 14% of them singletons. Specimen: PBMCs. Receptors were obtained from a human donor in good health (CMV status not recorded). Some clones in this sample may be carry-over from other donors' samples. Each CDR3 is given with its conserved first and last residue. Each record gives: CDR3 DNA, CDR3 protein, D gene, V gene, clone size, J gene. A D gene is named only where the DNA matches it firmly. Size values are once, few and many counts, or a class for expanded clones, and some rows have none.

TGCGCCAGCAGCCAAGATATGTTCAGGAGCGGGGAGCTGTTTTTT	CASSQDMFRSGELFF	NA	TRBV4-3	few	TRBJ2-2
TGCAGTGCTAGACGGACTGAAAAAAACATTCAGTACTTC	CSARRTEKNIQYF	NA	TRBV20-1	many	TRBJ2-4
TGTGCCAGCAGTGCGCCCGGGGAGCTGTTTTTT	CASSAPGELFF	NA	TRBV2	NA	TRBJ2-2
TGTGCCAGCAGCGATTCCGGAGGGGCCCAGCATTTT	CASSDSGGAQHF	NA	TRBV7-2	NA	TRBJ1-5
TGTGCCAGCAGTGGCAGGGCCACTGAAGCTTTCTTT	CASSGRATEAFF	NA	TRBV25-1	NA	TRBJ1-1
TGCAGCGTTGCTGGGGGACTTTACGAGCAGTACTTC	CSVAGGLYEQYF	NA	TRBV29-1	NA	TRBJ2-7
TGCAGTGCTAGAGTGGGTACAGTCTACGAGCAGTACTTC	CSARVGTVYEQYF	NA	TRBV20-1	many	TRBJ2-7
TGTGCCAGCAGTTATAGAGTTCCGAACATTCAGTACTTC	CASSYRVPNIQYF	NA	TRBV12-3/TRBV12-4	many	TRBJ2-4
TGTGCCAGCAGCTCGGACAGGGGGTCGCCCTACAATGAGCAGTTCTTC	CASSSDRGSPYNEQFF	TRBD1	TRBV5-7	many	TRBJ2-1
TGTGCCAGCAGTTTCTCAGACAGGGAATTCTCTGGGGCCAACGTCCTGACTTTC	CASSFSDREFSGANVLTF	TRBD1	TRBV6-2/TRBV6-3	NA	TRBJ2-6
TGTGCCATCAGAGCTTTCCAGGGGGCTGAGGAGACCCAGTACTTC	CAIRAFQGAEETQYF	TRBD1	TRBV10-3	few	TRBJ2-5
TGTGCCAGCAGCCAAGTAGGGACAGGGACCTACAATGAGCAGTTCTTC	CASSQVGTGTYNEQFF	TRBD1	TRBV4-2	NA	TRBJ2-1
TGTGCCAGCAGTCCCCGGACAGGTAGCAATCAGCCCCAGCATTTT	CASSPRTGSNQPQHF	TRBD1	TRBV7-2	many	TRBJ1-5
TGCGCCAGCAGCCCCCCTGGGCTTACCGCCTACGAGCAGTACTTC	CASSPPGLTAYEQYF	NA	TRBV4-1	once	TRBJ2-7
TGTGCCAGCAGTTACTTGGGGGGCGCTTTCTTT	CASSYLGGAFF	NA	TRBV6-8	NA	TRBJ1-1
TGTGCCAGCAGTTTTGAGGGATTAGGCGACACCATATATTTT	CASSFEGLGDTIYF	NA	TRBV6-5	many	TRBJ1-3
TGTGCCAGCAGCCCACACAGGAACCCAAGCTCTGGGGCCAACGTCCTGACTTTC	CASSPHRNPSSGANVLTF	NA	TRBV11-2	many	TRBJ2-6